The text below deals with one T cell receptor beta chain. The CDR3 consists of 15 residues. Germline V gives CDR1 SGHTA, CDR2 FQGNSA. Trimming shortened V by 3 bases and J by 8 bases, and 17 bases separated the two germline ends. Clones were sequenced by immunoSEQ multiplex PCR, and TCRdb holds only the in-frame ones, with some missing. The sample holds some 250,000 clones, approximately 85% seen once. These data come from a study of blood T cell repertoires in COVID-19. The sequence was collected from a woman in her forties or fifties who had recovered from COVID-19. The chain has TRBV7-2 and TRBJ2-1; possibly TRBD2 for D (6 bases). Source material: PBMCs or T cells enriched from blood (not recorded which). CDR3 sequence: CASSFVGLLRHEQFF. CDR3 nucleotide sequence: TGTGCCAGCAGCTTCGTCGGACTATTACGGCATGAGCAGTTCTTC.